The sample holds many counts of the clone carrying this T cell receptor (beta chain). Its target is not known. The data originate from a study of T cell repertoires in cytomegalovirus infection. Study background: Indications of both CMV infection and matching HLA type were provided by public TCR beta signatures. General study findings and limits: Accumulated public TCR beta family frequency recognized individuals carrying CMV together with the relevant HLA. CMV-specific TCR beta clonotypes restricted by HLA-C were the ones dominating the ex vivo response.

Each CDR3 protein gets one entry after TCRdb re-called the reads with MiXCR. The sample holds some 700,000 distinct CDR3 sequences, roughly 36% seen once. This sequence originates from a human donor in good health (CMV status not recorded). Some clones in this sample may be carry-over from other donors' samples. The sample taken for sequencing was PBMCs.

This chain's CDR3 is CASSLFPRDGEGEQYF. The DNA of the CDR3 is TGTGCCAGCAGTTTATTTCCCAGGGATGGCGAGGGCGAGCAGTACTTC. The chain is built from TRBV28 and TRBJ2-7; D assignment may be TRBD1 or TRBD2 (5 bases each). CDR3 length equals 16 residues. The V gene's germline CDR1 is MDHEN and CDR2 SYDVKM. V lost 1 base and J 6 bases, leaving 19 bases between the germline ends.